The rows below give T cell receptor beta chains drawn from one sample of a study of T cell responses to AZD1222 COVID-19 vaccine. Only in-frame clones appear in the TCRdb table, and some are missing; sequencing was by immunoSEQ multiplex PCR. The data hold under 150,000 clones, with 92% observed a single time. Sequenced material: peripheral blood, taken 28 days after the second AZD1222 dose. These receptor sequences come from an adult who received the AZD1222 COVID-19 vaccine. Each CDR3 is given with its conserved first and last residue. The D gene is left open where the match is weak. The size field is filled for only some rows; it gives once, few, many or a size class.

cdr3_nt	cdr3_aa	d_call	j_call	clone_size	v_call
TGTGCCAGCAGCTCCGGGTCGAGCTCCTATAATTCACCCCTCCACTTT	CASSSGSSSYNSPLHF	-	TRBJ1-6	-	TRBV3-1/TRBV3-2
TGTGCCAGCAGCTTGAGGAGGGTGAGCTCTGGGGCCAACGTCCTGACTTTC	CASSLRRVSSGANVLTF	-	TRBJ2-6	-	TRBV5-8
TGTGCCAGCAGTTTCCGACGGAACACTGAAGCTTTCTTT	CASSFRRNTEAFF	-	TRBJ1-1	-	TRBV6-5
TGTGCCAGCAGCTTCCGCGACCGAGGAGGGGAGACCCAGTACTTC	CASSFRDRGGETQYF	-	TRBJ2-5	once	TRBV13
TGTGCCTGGAAGCAGGGGACCTCTGGAAACACCATATATTTT	CAWKQGTSGNTIYF	-	TRBJ1-3	-	TRBV30
TGTGCCAGCAGTGGCGACTCGACCGGGGAGCTGTTTTTT	CASSGDSTGELFF	-	TRBJ2-2	few	TRBV6-4
TGTGCCAGCAGGACAGGGGTCAATCAGCCCCAGCATTTT	CASRTGVNQPQHF	TRBD1	TRBJ1-5	-	TRBV28
TGTGCCAGCAGCAACCCAGGGGGCTACGAGCAGTACTTC	CASSNPGGYEQYF	TRBD1	TRBJ2-7	-	TRBV5-4
TGTGCCAGCAGCTTGGGGACAGGGGTTCAGCCCCAGCATTTT	CASSLGTGVQPQHF	TRBD1	TRBJ1-5	once	TRBV5-6
TGCGCCAGCAGCCAAAGGGTGAACAGGGCCCCCAGCTCCTACAATGAGCAGTTCTTC	CASSQRVNRAPSSYNEQFF	-	TRBJ2-1	-	TRBV4-3
TGTGCCACCAGTGAAGGTAGGGGGCTCCTCCTTTCTGGGGCCAACGTCCTGACTTTC	CATSEGRGLLLSGANVLTF	TRBD1	TRBJ2-6	once	TRBV24-1
TGTGCCAGCAGCTTGATCCAGGAAAGAAACACCATATATTTT	CASSLIQERNTIYF	-	TRBJ1-3	-	TRBV5-6
TGTGCCAGCAGTCGGGGTATGGACACTGAAGCTTTCTTT	CASSRGMDTEAFF	-	TRBJ1-1	-	TRBV6-5
TGCGCCAGCAGCCAAGCCGGACTAGCGGGAGTTAATGAGCAGTTCTTC	CASSQAGLAGVNEQFF	TRBD2	TRBJ2-1	-	TRBV4-1
TGTGCCTGGAGCCCTCACAGGGTCTCCTATAATTCACCCCTCCACTTT	CAWSPHRVSYNSPLHF	-	TRBJ1-6	-	TRBV30
TGTGCCAGCAGCACCCGGGACAGAGGTACTGAAGCTTTCTTT	CASSTRDRGTEAFF	TRBD1	TRBJ1-1	-	TRBV7-9
TGTGCCATCAGCAGGGAGAGTTTCGGCTACACCTTC	CAISRESFGYTF	-	TRBJ1-2	-	TRBV10-3
TGTGCCAGCAGGTACCTGGACAGATACACTGAAGCTTTCTTT	CASRYLDRYTEAFF	-	TRBJ1-1	-	TRBV5-5
TGTGCCAGTAGTTCGGGACAGGGAACTGAAGCTTTCTTT	CASSSGQGTEAFF	TRBD1	TRBJ1-1	once	TRBV19
TGTGCCAGCAGTCATCCCATAGCGGGGGAGATCACAGATACGCAGTATTTT	CASSHPIAGEITDTQYF	TRBD2	TRBJ2-3	-	TRBV6-2/TRBV6-3
TGTGCCAGCCTTCGCGGGAATGAGCAGTTCTTC	CASLRGNEQFF	-	TRBJ2-1	-	TRBV5-4
TGTGCCAGCAGCCCGTCGGGAGGCGGAGAGACCCAGTACTTC	CASSPSGGGETQYF	TRBD2	TRBJ2-5	once	TRBV3-1/TRBV3-2
TGTGCCAGCACCCAATCCATAGGGACAGAGGCCTACAATGAGCAGTTCTTC	CASTQSIGTEAYNEQFF	TRBD1	TRBJ2-1	-	TRBV7-9
TGCGCCAGCAGCCCTAGCGGGACGAACACCGGGGAGCTGTTTTTT	CASSPSGTNTGELFF	TRBD2	TRBJ2-2	-	TRBV4-1
TGTGCCAGCTCACGCGATGCTGGAGCGAATAACTATGGCTACACCTTC	CASSRDAGANNYGYTF	-	TRBJ1-2	once	TRBV18
TGCAGCGTTGAAACTGTGTTTGGCAGGGGGAACACTGAAGCTTTCTTT	CSVETVFGRGNTEAFF	-	TRBJ1-1	-	TRBV29-1
TGTGCCAGCTCAGGACAGTCCCGGATCAACATTCAGTACTTC	CASSGQSRINIQYF	-	TRBJ2-4	-	TRBV18
TGCGCCAGCAGCACCAGGGGTCCCGGGGAGCTGTTTTTT	CASSTRGPGELFF	-	TRBJ2-2	-	TRBV5-1
TGTGCCAGCAGCCCGGTCGGGATGGGCTACAATGAGCAGTTCTTC	CASSPVGMGYNEQFF	-	TRBJ2-1	-	TRBV9
TGTGCCAGCAGCTACAGGGATAGCAATCAGCCCCAGCATTTT	CASSYRDSNQPQHF	-	TRBJ1-5	-	TRBV3-1/TRBV3-2
TGTGCCAGCAGAACGAGGGGAAACACCGGGGAGCTGTTTTTT	CASRTRGNTGELFF	-	TRBJ2-2	-	TRBV6-4
TGTGCCAGTCATAAAGACCTTTACTATGGCTACACCTTC	CASHKDLYYGYTF	-	TRBJ1-2	-	TRBV19
TGTGCCAGCAGCCAAGCCGGGACTAGCGGGGATAATGAGCAGTTCTTC	CASSQAGTSGDNEQFF	TRBD2	TRBJ2-1	-	TRBV4-2
TGTGCCAGCAGCAGACTAGCGGCCTCCAATGAGCAGTTCTTC	CASSRLAASNEQFF	TRBD2	TRBJ2-1	-	TRBV7-2
TGTGCCAGCGCGCAGGTGAACACTGAAGCTTTCTTT	CASAQVNTEAFF	-	TRBJ1-1	-	TRBV9
TGTGCCAGCAGCTTACAGGGGGCGGTCTATAATTCACCCCTCCACTTT	CASSLQGAVYNSPLHF	TRBD1	TRBJ1-6	-	TRBV5-8
TGTGCCACCAGTGATGGTCACTACAATCAGCCCCAGCATTTT	CATSDGHYNQPQHF	-	TRBJ1-5	-	TRBV24-1
TGTGCCAGCAGTGACGAGGCAGGGACCACAGATACGCAGTATTTT	CASSDEAGTTDTQYF	-	TRBJ2-3	-	TRBV6-4
TGTGCCTGGAGCGTTTCTGGGGCCAACGTCCTGACTTTC	CAWSVSGANVLTF	-	TRBJ2-6	-	TRBV30
TGTGCCAGTAAACTAGCGGGGCTCGGAGAGACCCAGTACTTC	CASKLAGLGETQYF	TRBD2	TRBJ2-5	once	TRBV19
TGTGCCAGCAGCCCAAGTCCGGACTTTTATGGCTACACCTTC	CASSPSPDFYGYTF	-	TRBJ1-2	-	TRBV7-2
TGCGCCAGCAGGGGGATCGGACTAGCGGGAGGTACAGATACGCAGTATTTT	CASRGIGLAGGTDTQYF	TRBD2	TRBJ2-3	-	TRBV10-2
TGTGCCAGCAGCGTAGGAGGCAGGTCGAGCGGGTATGAGCAGTTCTTC	CASSVGGRSSGYEQFF	-	TRBJ2-1	-	TRBV9
TGTGCCAGCAGCTTACGACAGGCGAACACCGGGGAGCTGTTTTTT	CASSLRQANTGELFF	-	TRBJ2-2	-	TRBV11-1
TGTGCCTGGAGAGGTGGCCCGGGGTCCGGTACGCAGTATTTT	CAWRGGPGSGTQYF	-	TRBJ2-3	few	TRBV30
TGTGCCAGCAGCCAGGCTGACTCGGACAGAGCATATGGCTACACCTTC	CASSQADSDRAYGYTF	-	TRBJ1-2	-	TRBV4-2
TGTGCCAGCAGCCCCAGACAGGGAGAACGTGGAAACACCATATATTTT	CASSPRQGERGNTIYF	TRBD1	TRBJ1-3	-	TRBV7-9
TGTGCCAGTACCCCAGGGGGGGGAGGTCAGCCCCAGCATTTT	CASTPGGGGQPQHF	TRBD1	TRBJ1-5	-	TRBV19